Shown below are 16 T cell receptor beta chains from a single sample sequenced in a study of cytomegalovirus exposure and HLA in healthy donors (dated 2017 in TCRdb). The method was the immunoSEQ multiplex PCR assay. For the multiplex PCR, a mixture combining 60 forward primers for TCR Vbeta segments and 13 reverse primers for TCR Jbeta segments was used. The table comes from immuneACCESS by way of TCRdb, which keeps in-frame sequences with V and J called. Part of the clones is missing from these tables; in studies checked, under half for an unresolved V gene and the rest for unknown reasons. The sample records some 110,000 clones, about four fifths of which are singletons. 3.5% to 4.5% of the sample is held by the ten biggest clonotypes. Input material: PBMCs. The receptors here all came from a young woman in good health and CMV-seronegative.

The genes are TRBV7-9 and TRBJ2-7; unclear D gene. The V end was cut by 5 bases, the J end by 3 bases, with 5 bases between. The germline V gene encodes CDR1 SEHNR and CDR2 FQNEAQ (reference sequence). This CDR3 region has 11 residues. The DNA for the CDR3 is TGTGCCAGCAGCGAGAGCTACGAGCAGTACTTC. This gives the protein CASSESYEQYF.

The chain has TRBV15 and TRBJ2-4, with 13 bases that match TRBD2. The trim removed 0 bases at V and 0 bases at J, leaving 8 bases unmatched. CDR1 and CDR2 from the germline V gene are LNHNV and YYDKDF (reference sequence). The CDR3 spans 20 residues. The CDR3: CATSRDRLAGGRLAKNIQYF. The CDR3 DNA is TGTGCCACCAGCAGAGATAGACTAGCGGGGGGTAGACTAGCCAAAAACATTCAGTACTTC.

The chain joins TRBV5-1 to TRBJ2-5, with 10 bases aligning to TRBD2. Losses at the gene ends were 0 bases for V and 3 bases for J; bases not matched to a gene: 5. The CDR3 is made up of 16 amino acids. Germline V CDR1 and CDR2: SGHRS, YFSETQ. CDR3 residues: CASSLVLAGVEETQYF. CDR3 bases: TGCGCCAGCAGCTTGGTTCTAGCGGGAGTAGAAGAGACCCAGTACTTC.

This CDR3 is CASSHIGPGYEQFF. The CDR3 DNA follows: TGTGCCAGCAGCCATATTGGGCCCGGCTATGAGCAGTTCTTC. V and J are TRBV7-9 and TRBJ2-1; D remains unclear. The germline V and J ends were trimmed by 5 bases and 8 bases, with 16 bases remaining between them. Germline values: CDR1 SEHNR, CDR2 FQNEAQ (reference sequence). This CDR3 is built from 14 residues.

V and J are TRBV19 and TRBJ2-7; D unresolved. This CDR3 has 12 amino acids. From germline, CDR1 is LNHDA and CDR2 SQIVND (reference sequence). Trimming cost V 2 bases and J 3 bases, with 5 bases left between them. Written as DNA, the CDR3 is TGTGCCAGTAGTATAAACAGCTACGAGCAGTACTTC. Its translation: CASSINSYEQYF.

A few counts support this clone. This sequence joins TRBV7-2 and TRBJ1-1; D remains unclear. The germline V gene has CDR1 SGHTA and CDR2 FQGNSA. There are 15 residues in the CDR3. V lost 2 bases to trimming and J lost 0 bases, with 10 bases between them. The CDR3 DNA reads as TGTGCCAGCAGCTTATGGAGATCACTGAACACTGAAGCTTTCTTT. This encodes CASSLWRSLNTEAFF.

The chain has TRBV6-5 and TRBJ1-2; D not certain. The ends were cut back, 0 bases at V and 6 bases at J, with 14 bases in the middle. CDR1 and CDR2 (germline): MNHEY, SVGAGI. The CDR3 is 15 amino acids. The CDR3 sequence: CASSYSPPRLHGYTF. As DNA, the CDR3 is TGTGCCAGCAGTTACTCACCTCCCAGGCTCCATGGCTACACCTTC.

The rearrangement joins TRBV14 to TRBJ2-7; D uncertain. Germline CDR1 SGHDN, CDR2 FVKESK. Trimming left V 2 bases short and J 0 bases short, with 5 bases between. The CDR3 contains 13 residues. CDR3 in DNA: TGTGCCAGCAGCCAACTCAGCTCCTACGAGCAGTACTTC. Translated, it gives CASSQLSSYEQYF. The whole variable domain, filled in from reference TRBV14 and TRBJ2-7, reads EAGVTQFPSHSVIEKGQTVTLRCDPISGHDNLYWYRRVMGKEIKFLLHFVKESKQDESGMPNNRFLAERTGGTYSTLKVQPAELEDSGVYFCASSQLSSYEQYFGPGTRLTVT.

The chain has TRBV5-1 and TRBJ2-3; 11 positions agree with TRBD2. Trimming removed 4 bases from V and 1 base from J; junction bases left unmatched: 5. The CDR3 runs 16 residues. Germline CDR1 and CDR2: SGHRS and YFSETQ. CDR3 amino acids: CASSDLAGGGTDTQYF. The CDR3 nucleotides read TGCGCCAGCAGCGACTTAGCGGGAGGGGGCACAGATACGCAGTATTTT.

This clone was picked up one time. The chain is built from TRBV27 and TRBJ1-1; the match to TRBD1 covers 10 bases. After removal of 5 bases from V and 5 bases from J, the junction contained 8 bases not matched to a gene. This CDR3 contains 15 residues. Germline lookup yields CDR1 MNHEY and CDR2 SMNVEV (reference sequence). CDR3: CASSLRQGAGTEAFF. The CDR3 nucleotides read TGTGCCAGCAGTCTCAGACAGGGGGCAGGGACTGAAGCTTTCTTT.

V gene TRBV4-2 combines with J gene TRBJ2-7, with 8 bases that match TRBD2. Germline V CDR1 and CDR2: LGHNA, YNFKEQ. This CDR3 is 14 amino acids long. After removal of 1 base from V and 5 bases from J, the junction contained 4 bases not matched to a gene. In DNA, the CDR3 is TGTGCCAGCAGCCAAGTGGCGGGAGGTGACGAGCAGTACTTC. The encoded protein is CASSQVAGGDEQYF.

This clone was recorded only once. The gene calls are TRBV7-3 and TRBJ2-2; tentative D call: TRBD2 (7 bases). V was trimmed by 1 base and J by 5 bases, leaving 11 bases between them. This CDR3 has 15 residues. Per germline, CDR1 SGHTA and CDR2 FQGTGA. This CDR3 is CASSLIGGPTGELFF. The CDR3 DNA reads as TGTGCCAGCAGCTTAATCGGGGGGCCGACCGGGGAGCTGTTTTTT.

The V gene is TRBV10-1, the J gene TRBJ2-1; 9 nucleotides agree with TRBD2. CDR3 size: 15 residues. Germline V gives CDR1 WNHNN, CDR2 SYGVQD (reference sequence). The junction had 6 bases not matched to a gene; V was cut back by 3 bases and J by 6 bases. CDR3: CASSDSGSLGNEQFF. The CDR3, as DNA: TGCGCCAGCAGTGATAGCGGGAGTTTAGGCAATGAGCAGTTCTTC.

The table lists this clone with a few counts. The rearrangement uses TRBV18 and TRBJ1-5, with TRBD1 matching over 7 bases. Trimming took 3 bases from V and 3 from J; bases not matched to a gene: 2. The germline gives CDR1 KGHSH, CDR2 LQKENI. This CDR3 region has 14 residues. Here the CDR3 reads CASSPTGFNQPQHF. Written as DNA, the CDR3 is TGTGCCAGCTCACCGACAGGGTTCAATCAGCCCCAGCATTTT.

V usage is TRBV7-9 and J usage is TRBJ2-7; D uncertain. The V gene lost 3 bases and the J gene lost 5 bases, with 11 bases spanning the gap. Germline CDR1 SEHNR, CDR2 FQNEAQ (reference sequence). The CDR3 consists of 13 residues. CDR3 bases: TGTGCCAGCAGCTTCGTCGGAGTGAACGAGCAGTACTTC. Translation gives CASSFVGVNEQYF.

The V gene is TRBV6-4, the J gene TRBJ2-1; D may be TRBD1 (6 bases). This CDR3 has 15 residues. Germline values: CDR1 MRHNA, CDR2 SNTAGT. Deletions cut 1 base from V and 6 bases from J, with 13 bases between. The CDR3: CASSDYAGQPNEQFF. DNA for the CDR3: TGTGCCAGCAGTGACTACGCAGGACAGCCCAATGAGCAGTTCTTC.